This T cell receptor beta chain was documented in a study of CD8 T cells in ankylosing spondylitis (dated by TCRdb to about 2017). A note on the overall study: The study set out to find disease-linked TCR variants by profiling T cell receptor beta repertoires in ankylosing spondylitis patients and healthy donors. In total, the full study cohort was made up of some 110 healthy donors and some 26 ankylosing spondylitis patients. Peripheral blood was sampled, and synovial fluid was also collected from ankylosing spondylitis patients. Study-level results and caveats: A TCR beta motif made up of several highly homologous amino acid variants appeared to be characteristic of blood from ankylosing spondylitis patients. Some motif variants were previously reported in synovial fluid and blood of reactive arthritis patients, suggesting common disease-initiation mechanisms. The disease-linked clones were reported as significantly enriched in matched synovial fluid samples from ankylosing spondylitis patients. In peripheral blood, the disease-linked clones were found at relatively low frequencies and had a CD8+ phenotype.

The sequencer was an Illumina HiSeq 2500. TCR beta libraries were prepared by quantitative 5'-RACE with molecular barcodes. The original pipeline was this. A new computational method based on a probabilistic model of VDJ rearrangement was used to identify disease-linked TCR variants. In-frame beta chains were kept once TCRdb had trimmed the public reads at Q25 with fastp and called clones with MiXCR. Every CDR3 protein is listed once, alongside the most common genes and DNA of its rows. V and J calls and clone size were set by TCRdb, not the authors. This sample has about 800,000 distinct CDR3 sequences in its table, and about 12% of those were observed once. Under 0.6% of the sample comes from the top ten. CDR3 length: 14 amino acids, cysteine to phenylalanine. Only the CDR3 portion is preserved as DNA: 42 bases, with reading frame beginning at the first base. A distance of 11 bases separates the germline ends of V and J, which lose 1 base and 4 bases respectively. From the germline V gene (reference sequence), CDR1 is SGHKS and CDR2 is YYEKEE.

There are a few counts of this clonotype. Its target antigen remains unknown. Within one base of it there is no much larger clone, and no base qualities were kept. This receptor was taken from a male donor with ankylosing spondylitis. The rearranged chain carries TRBV5-5 and TRBJ1-1, and perhaps TRBD1 as D gene, on 5 matching bases. The sequenced sample was blood, either unsorted or a sorted T cell fraction (not recorded which). CDR3 region: CASSLQGFATEAFF. The DNA is TGTGCCAGCAGCTTGCAGGGCTTCGCCACTGAAGCTTTCTTT.